This TCR beta chain comes out of a study of T-cell reconstitution after alpha-beta-depleted transplantation in children. A library of TCRbeta sequences, prepared with unique molecular identifiers, was generated. TCRdb redid the calling of the PCR reads with MiXCR, one entry per CDR3 protein. The sample holds approximately 400,000 distinct CDR3 sequences, roughly 10% seen once. The germline gives CDR1 LGHNA, CDR2 YSLEER. The V and J ends lost 5 bases and 0 bases respectively, with 10 bases between them. The CDR3 has 14 residues. V is TRBV4-3 and J is TRBJ1-1, with no clear D. The material sequenced was PBMCs from the stem cell graft donor, taken from the stem cell graft. The sequence came from a human donor who donated a stem cell graft to a child with acute myeloid leukemia. The CDR3 DNA reads TGCGCCAGCAGCGGATCCCTCATGAACACTGAAGCTTTCTTT. Translation gives CASSGSLMNTEAFF.